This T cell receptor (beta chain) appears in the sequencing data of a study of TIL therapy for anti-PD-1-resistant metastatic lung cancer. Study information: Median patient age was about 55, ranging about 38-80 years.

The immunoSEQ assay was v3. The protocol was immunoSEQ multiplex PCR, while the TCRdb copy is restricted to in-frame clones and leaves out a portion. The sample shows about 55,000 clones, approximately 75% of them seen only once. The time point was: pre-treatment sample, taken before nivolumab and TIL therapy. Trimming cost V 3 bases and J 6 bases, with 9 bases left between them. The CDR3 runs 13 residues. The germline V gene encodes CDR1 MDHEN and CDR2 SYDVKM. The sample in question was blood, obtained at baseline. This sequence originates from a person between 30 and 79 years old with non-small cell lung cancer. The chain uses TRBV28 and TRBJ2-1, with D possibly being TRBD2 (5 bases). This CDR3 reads CASSLGVRNEQFF. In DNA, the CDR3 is TGTGCCAGCAGTTTGGGAGTCCGCAATGAGCAGTTCTTC. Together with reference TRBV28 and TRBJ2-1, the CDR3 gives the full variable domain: DVKVTQSSRYLVKRTGEKVFLECVQDMDHENMFWYRQDPGLGLRLIYFSYDVKMKEKGDIPEGYSVSREKKERFSLILESASTNQTSMYLCASSLGVRNEQFFGPGTRLTVL.